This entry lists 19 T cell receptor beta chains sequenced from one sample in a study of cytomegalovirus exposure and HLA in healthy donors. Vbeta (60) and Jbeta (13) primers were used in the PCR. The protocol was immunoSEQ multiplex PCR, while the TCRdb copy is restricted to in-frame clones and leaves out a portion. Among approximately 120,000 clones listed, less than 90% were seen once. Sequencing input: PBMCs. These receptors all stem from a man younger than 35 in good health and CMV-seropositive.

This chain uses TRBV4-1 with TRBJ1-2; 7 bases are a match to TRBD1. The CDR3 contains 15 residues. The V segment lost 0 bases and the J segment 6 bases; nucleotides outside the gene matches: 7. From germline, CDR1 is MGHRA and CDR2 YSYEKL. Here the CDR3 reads CASSQEETGSHGYTF. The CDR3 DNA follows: TGCGCCAGCAGCCAAGAAGAGACAGGGTCACATGGCTACACCTTC.

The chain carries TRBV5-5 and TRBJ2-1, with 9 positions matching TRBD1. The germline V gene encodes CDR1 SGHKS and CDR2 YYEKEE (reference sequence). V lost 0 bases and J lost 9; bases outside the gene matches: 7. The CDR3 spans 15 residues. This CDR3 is CASSLVGTGWGEQFF. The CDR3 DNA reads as TGTGCCAGCAGCTTGGTTGGGACAGGGTGGGGTGAGCAGTTCTTC.

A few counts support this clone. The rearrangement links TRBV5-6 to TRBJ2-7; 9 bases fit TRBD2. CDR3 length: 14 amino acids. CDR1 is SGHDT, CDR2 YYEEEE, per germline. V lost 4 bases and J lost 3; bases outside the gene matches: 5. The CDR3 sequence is CASSLERGDYEQYF. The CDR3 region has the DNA TGTGCCAGCAGCCTGGAGCGGGGGGACTACGAGCAGTACTTC.

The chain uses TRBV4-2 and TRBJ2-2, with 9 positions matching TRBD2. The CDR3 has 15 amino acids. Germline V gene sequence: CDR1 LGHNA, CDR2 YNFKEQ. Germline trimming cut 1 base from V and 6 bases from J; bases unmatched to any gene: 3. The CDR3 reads CASSQGRGGAGELFF. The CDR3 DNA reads TGTGCCAGCAGCCAAGGCCGCGGGGGGGCCGGGGAGCTGTTTTTT.

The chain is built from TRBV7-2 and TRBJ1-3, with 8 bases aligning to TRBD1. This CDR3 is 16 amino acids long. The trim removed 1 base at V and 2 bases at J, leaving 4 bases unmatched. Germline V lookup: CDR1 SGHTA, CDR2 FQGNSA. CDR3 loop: CASSLEGTGAGNTIYF. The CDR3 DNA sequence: TGTGCCAGCAGCTTAGAGGGGACAGGTGCTGGAAACACCATATATTTT. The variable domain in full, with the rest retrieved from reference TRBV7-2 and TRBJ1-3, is GAGVSQSPSNKVTEKGKDVELRCDPISGHTALYWYRQSLGQGLEFLIYFQGNSAPDKSGLPSDRFSAERTGGSVSTLTIQRTQQEDSAVYLCASSLEGTGAGNTIYFGEGSWLTVV.

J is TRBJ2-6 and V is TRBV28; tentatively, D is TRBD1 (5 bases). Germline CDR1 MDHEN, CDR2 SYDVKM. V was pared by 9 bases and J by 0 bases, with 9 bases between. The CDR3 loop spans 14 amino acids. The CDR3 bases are TGTGCCAGTTACGACAGCTCTGGGGCCAACGTCCTGACTTTC. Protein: CASYDSSGANVLTF.

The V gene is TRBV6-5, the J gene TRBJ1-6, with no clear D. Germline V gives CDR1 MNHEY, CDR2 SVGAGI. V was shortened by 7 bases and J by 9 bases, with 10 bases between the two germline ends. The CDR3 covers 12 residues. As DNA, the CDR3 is TGTGCCAGCACAGGTTTGGGTTCACCCCTCCACTTT. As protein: CASTGLGSPLHF.

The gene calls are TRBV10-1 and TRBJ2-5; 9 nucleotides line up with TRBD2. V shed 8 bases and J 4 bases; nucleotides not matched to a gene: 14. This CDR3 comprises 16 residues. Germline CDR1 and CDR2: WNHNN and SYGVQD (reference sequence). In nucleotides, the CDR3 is TGCGCCAGCTCTCTCGGGCGGGGGGGCCGAGGAGAGACCCAGTACTTC. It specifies CASSLGRGGRGETQYF.

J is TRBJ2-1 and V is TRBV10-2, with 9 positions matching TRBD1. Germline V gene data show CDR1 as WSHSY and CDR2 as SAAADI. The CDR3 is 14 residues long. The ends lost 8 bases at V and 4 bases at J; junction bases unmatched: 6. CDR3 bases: TGCGCCAGCGCCCCGGGACAGGGATACAATGAGCAGTTCTTC. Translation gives CASAPGQGYNEQFF.

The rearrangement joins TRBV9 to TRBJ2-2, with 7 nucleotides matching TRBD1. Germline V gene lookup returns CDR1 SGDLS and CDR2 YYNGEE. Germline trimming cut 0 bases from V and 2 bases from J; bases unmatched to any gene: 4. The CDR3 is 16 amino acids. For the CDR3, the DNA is TGTGCCAGCAGCGTAGGAGGGGGCGCAAACACCGGGGAGCTGTTTTTT. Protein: CASSVGGGANTGELFF.

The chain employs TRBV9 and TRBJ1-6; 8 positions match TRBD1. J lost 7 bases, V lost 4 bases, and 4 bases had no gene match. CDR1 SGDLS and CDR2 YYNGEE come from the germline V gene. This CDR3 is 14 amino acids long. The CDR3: CASSLGQDNSPLHF. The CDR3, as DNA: TGTGCCAGCAGCTTGGGACAGGACAATTCACCCCTCCACTTT.

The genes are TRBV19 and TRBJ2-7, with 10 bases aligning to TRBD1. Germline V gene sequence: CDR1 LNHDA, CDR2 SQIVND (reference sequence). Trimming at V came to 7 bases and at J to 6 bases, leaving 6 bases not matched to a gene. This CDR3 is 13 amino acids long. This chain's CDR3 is CASKGQGLAEQYF. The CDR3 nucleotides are TGTGCCAGTAAGGGACAGGGGCTGGCCGAGCAGTACTTC.

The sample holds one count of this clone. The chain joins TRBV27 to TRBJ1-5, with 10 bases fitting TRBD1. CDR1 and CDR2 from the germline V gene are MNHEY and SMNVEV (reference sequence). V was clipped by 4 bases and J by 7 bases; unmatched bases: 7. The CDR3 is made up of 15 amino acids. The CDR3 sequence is CASSSTGGQEQPQHF. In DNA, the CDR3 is TGTGCCAGCAGTTCGACAGGGGGCCAAGAACAGCCCCAGCATTTT.

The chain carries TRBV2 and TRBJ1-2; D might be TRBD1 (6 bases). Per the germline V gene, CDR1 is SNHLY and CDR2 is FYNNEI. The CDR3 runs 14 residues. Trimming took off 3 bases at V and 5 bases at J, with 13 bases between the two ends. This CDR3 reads CASSDPAGAYGYTF. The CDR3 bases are TGTGCCAGCAGTGATCCAGCGGGGGCTTATGGCTACACCTTC.

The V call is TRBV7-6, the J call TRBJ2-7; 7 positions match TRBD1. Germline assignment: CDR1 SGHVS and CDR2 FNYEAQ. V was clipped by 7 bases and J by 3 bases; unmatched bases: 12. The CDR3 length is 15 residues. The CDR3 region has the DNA TGTGCCAGCACCCAAACGGCAGGGGGATACTACGAGCAGTACTTC. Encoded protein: CASTQTAGGYYEQYF. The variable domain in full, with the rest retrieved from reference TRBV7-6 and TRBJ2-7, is GAGVSQSPRYKVTKRGQDVALRCDPISGHVSLYWYRQALGQGPEFLTYFNYEAQQDKSGLPNDRFSAERPEGSISTLTIQRTEQRDSAMYRCASTQTAGGYYEQYFGPGTRLTVT.

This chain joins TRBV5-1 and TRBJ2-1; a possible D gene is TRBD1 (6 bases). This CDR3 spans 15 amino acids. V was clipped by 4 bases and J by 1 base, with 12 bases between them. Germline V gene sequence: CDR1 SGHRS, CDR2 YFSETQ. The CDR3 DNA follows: TGCGCCAGCAGCCCTGATCAGGGGTCCTACAATGAGCAGTTCTTC. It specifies CASSPDQGSYNEQFF.

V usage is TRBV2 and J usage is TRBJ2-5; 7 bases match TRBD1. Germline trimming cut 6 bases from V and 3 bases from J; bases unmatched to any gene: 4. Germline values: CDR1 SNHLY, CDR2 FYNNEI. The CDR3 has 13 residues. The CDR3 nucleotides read TGTGCCAGCAGGCGACAGGGTGAAGAGACCCAGTACTTC. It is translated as CASRRQGEETQYF.

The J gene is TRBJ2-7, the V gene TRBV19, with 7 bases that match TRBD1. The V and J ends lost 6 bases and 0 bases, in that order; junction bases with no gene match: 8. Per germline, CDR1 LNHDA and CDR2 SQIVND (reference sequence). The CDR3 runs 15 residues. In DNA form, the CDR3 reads TGTGCCAGTAGAAGGAAGGGGGCAGACTCCTACGAGCAGTACTTC. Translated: CASRRKGADSYEQYF. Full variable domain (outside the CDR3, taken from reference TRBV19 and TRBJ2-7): DGGITQSPKYLFRKEGQNVTLSCEQNLNHDAMYWYRQDPGQGLRLIYYSQIVNDFQKGDIAEGYSVSREKKESFPLTVTSAQKNPTAFYLCASRRKGADSYEQYFGPGTRLTVT.

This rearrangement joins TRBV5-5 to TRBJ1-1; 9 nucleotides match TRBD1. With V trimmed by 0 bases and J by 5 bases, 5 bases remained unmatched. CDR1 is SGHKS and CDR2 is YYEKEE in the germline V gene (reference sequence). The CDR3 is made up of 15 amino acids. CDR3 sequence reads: CASSLVATGGTEAFF. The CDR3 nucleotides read TGTGCCAGCAGCTTGGTTGCGACAGGGGGAACTGAAGCTTTCTTT.